This paragraph reports one T cell receptor beta chain. What it recognizes is unknown. The data were taken from a study of T cell repertoires in cytomegalovirus infection. Study-wide context: Carrying CMV and the relevant HLA type showed in public TCR beta signatures.

Study outcomes and limitations: It was HLA-C-restricted CMV-specific TCR beta clonotypes that dominated the response ex vivo.

TCRdb re-called the reads through MiXCR, storing one row per CDR3 protein. The repertoire includes around 200,000 distinct CDR3 sequences, 38% of them detected once, and approximately 60% sits in the top ten. Germline assignment: CDR1 LNHDA and CDR2 SQIVND (reference sequence). The CDR3 contains 15 residues. Trimming removed 0 bases at V and 1 base at J, with 9 bases between. V and J are TRBV19 and TRBJ1-1; D is undetermined. The sample in question was CD8+ T cells from cultured PBMCs, obtained from culture after CMV antigen stimulation. The receptor comes from a human donor in good health (CMV status not recorded). Some clones in this sample may be carry-over from other donors' samples. The CDR3 protein is CASSIDLSENTEAFF. CDR3 DNA: TGTGCCAGTAGTATAGATCTATCAGAGAACACTGAAGCTTTCTTT. The full variable domain, rest sourced from reference TRBV19 and TRBJ1-1, is DGGITQSPKYLFRKEGQNVTLSCEQNLNHDAMYWYRQDPGQGLRLIYYSQIVNDFQKGDIAEGYSVSREKKESFPLTVTSAQKNPTAFYLCASSIDLSENTEAFFGQGTRLTVV.